This T cell receptor beta chain originates from a study of CD8 T cells in Susac syndrome. As for the study in general: Patients with Susac syndrome were therapy-naive, treated with corticosteroids, or treated with intravenous immunoglobulin alone when blood was collected.

TEMRA cells were FACS-enriched and CD8+ and CD4+ T cells negatively isolated. cDNA came from approximately 0.5 to 1 ug RNA primed by random hexamers. TCR beta CDR3 was amplified by immunoSEQ covering 54 Vbeta and 13 Jbeta. TCRdb independently ran MiXCR on the immunoSEQ multiplex PCR reads; one entry per CDR3 protein. The sample includes fewer than 140,000 distinct CDR3 sequences, roughly 94% of them seen just once. Trimming took 4 bases from V and 2 from J; bases not matched to a gene: 5. The CDR3 has 16 amino acids. In germline, CDR1 is SGHVS, CDR2 FNYEAQ. Sequences were obtained from CD8+ T cells from PBMCs. This receptor was identified in a human donor with Susac syndrome. This chain joins TRBV7-6 and TRBJ2-3, with TRBD2 matching 11 bases. CDR3: CASSSLAGGPTDTQYF. CDR3 sequence (DNA): TGTGCCAGCAGCTCCCTAGCGGGGGGCCCCACAGATACGCAGTATTTT.